This TCR beta chain was profiled in a study of blood T cell repertoires in COVID-19. Looking at the study overall: Samples of COVID-19 (acute and convalescent) were obtained from the United States, Italy and Spain. PBMCs, B-cell-depleted T cells, or T cells were the source of the cDNA or gDNA that made up the material.

Looked up from germline, CDR1 is SGHNT and CDR2 is YYREEE (reference sequence). V was clipped by 6 bases and J by 0 bases; unmatched bases: 9. This CDR3 has 18 residues. Original processing notes: Researchers report that nucleated cell counts were estimated from reference gene primer amplification. Clones were sequenced by immunoSEQ multiplex PCR, and TCRdb holds only the in-frame ones, with some missing. V and J calls and clone size follow that table, whereas D and trimming were derived from the DNA. The sample includes 200,000 to 300,000 clones, 75% to 90% of them seen just once. The sample was peripheral blood. The TCR was taken from a woman in her thirties or forties who had recovered from COVID-19. The chain employs TRBV5-4 and TRBJ2-1; 13 nucleotides match TRBD2. CDR3 nucleotide sequence: TGTGCCAGCACGTCGGGACTAGCGGGGCGAAGCTCCTACAATGAGCAGTTCTTC. Translation gives CASTSGLAGRSSYNEQFF. Full variable domain (outside the CDR3, taken from reference TRBV5-4 and TRBJ2-1): ETGVTQSPTHLIKTRGQQVTLRCSSQSGHNTVSWYQQALGQGPQFIFQYYREEENGRGNFPPRFSGLQFPNYSSELNVNALELDDSALYLCASTSGLAGRSSYNEQFFGPGTRLTVL.